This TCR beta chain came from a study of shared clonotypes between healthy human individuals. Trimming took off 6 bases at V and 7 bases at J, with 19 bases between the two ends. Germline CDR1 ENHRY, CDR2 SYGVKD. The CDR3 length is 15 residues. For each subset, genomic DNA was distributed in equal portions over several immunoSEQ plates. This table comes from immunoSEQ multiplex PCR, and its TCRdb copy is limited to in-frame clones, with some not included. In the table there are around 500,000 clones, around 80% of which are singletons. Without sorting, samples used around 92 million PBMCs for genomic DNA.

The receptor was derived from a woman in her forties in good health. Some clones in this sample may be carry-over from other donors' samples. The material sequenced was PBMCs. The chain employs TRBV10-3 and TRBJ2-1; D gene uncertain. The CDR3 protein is CAIRRQGVLQNEQFF. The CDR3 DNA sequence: TGTGCCATCAGGCGACAAGGAGTGTTACAGAATGAGCAGTTCTTC.